Sequencing of this TCR beta chain was carried out in a study of glioma-infiltrating T cells after dendritic cell vaccination. In the study overall: Patients had newly diagnosed or recurrent glioblastoma and received dendritic cell vaccines.

The primer mix had 60 V beta and 13 J beta primers. Data came from immunoSEQ multiplex PCR; TCRdb stores just in-frame clones and leaves some out. The data show around 58,000 clones, roughly four fifths seen once. This clone occurred a few times. Its antigen is undetermined. The CDR3 is 17 residues long. J was trimmed by 0 bases and V by 3 bases; bases with no gene match: 8. Germline V lookup: CDR1 SGHVS, CDR2 FNYEAQ. Broader study findings: Estimated pretreatment TIL content predicted outcome after dendritic cell vaccination.

Sequencing was performed on blood, taken before dendritic cell vaccination. This clonotype was sampled from a human donor with glioblastoma. The chain is built from TRBV7-6 and TRBJ2-1, with 7 bases matching TRBD1. CDR3 nucleotides: TGTGCCAGCAGCTTTACGACAGGGCCCCACTCCTACAATGAGCAGTTCTTC. Translating gives CASSFTTGPHSYNEQFF.